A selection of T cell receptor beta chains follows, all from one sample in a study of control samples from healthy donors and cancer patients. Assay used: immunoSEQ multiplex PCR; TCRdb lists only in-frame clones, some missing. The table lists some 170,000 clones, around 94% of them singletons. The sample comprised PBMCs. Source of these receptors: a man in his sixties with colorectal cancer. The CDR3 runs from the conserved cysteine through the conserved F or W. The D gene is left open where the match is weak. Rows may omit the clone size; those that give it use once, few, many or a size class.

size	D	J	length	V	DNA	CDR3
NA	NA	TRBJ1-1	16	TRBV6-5	TGTGCCAGCAGTTACACGACAGTTAGAATGAACACTGAAGCTTTCTTT	CASSYTTVRMNTEAFF
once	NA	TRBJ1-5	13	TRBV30	TGTGCCTGGACCTCTGGAGGAAATCAGCCCCAGCATTTT	CAWTSGGNQPQHF
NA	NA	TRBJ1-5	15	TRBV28	TGTGCCAGCAGGGAAGCCGACAGGTCCAATCAGCCCCAGCATTTT	CASREADRSNQPQHF
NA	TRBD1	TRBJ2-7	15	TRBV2	TGTGCCAGCAGTGAAGTTCCGGGACAGGGGGGCGAGCAGTACTTC	CASSEVPGQGGEQYF
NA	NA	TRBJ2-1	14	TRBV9	TGTGCCAGCAGCGTAAGCGGGTCCTACAATGAGCAGTTCTTC	CASSVSGSYNEQFF
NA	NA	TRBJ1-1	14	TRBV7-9	TGTGCCAGCAGCTTAGGTGCGACAGCTACTGAAGCTTTCTTT	CASSLGATATEAFF
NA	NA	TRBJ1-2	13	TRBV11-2	TGTGCCAGCAGCTTAGGGGGGTATGGTGGCTACACCTTC	CASSLGGYGGYTF
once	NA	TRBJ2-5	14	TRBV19	TGTGCCAGTAGTACCGGGACTGACCAAGAGACCCAGTACTTC	CASSTGTDQETQYF
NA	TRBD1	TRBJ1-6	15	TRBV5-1	TGCGCCAGCAGGGGGACAGGGGAAGTTAATTCACCCCTCCACTTT	CASRGTGEVNSPLHF
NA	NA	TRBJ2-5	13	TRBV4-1	TGCGCCAGCAGTGGGGAATTGGGAGAGACCCAGTACTTC	CASSGELGETQYF
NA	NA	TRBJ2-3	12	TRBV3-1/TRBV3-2	TGTGCCAGCAGCCCCGGGGCAGATACGCAGTATTTT	CASSPGADTQYF
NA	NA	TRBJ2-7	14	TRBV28	TGTGCCAGCAGTTTAGACGGGGTCCCCTACGAGCAGTACTTC	CASSLDGVPYEQYF
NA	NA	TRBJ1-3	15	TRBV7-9	TGTGCCAGCAGCGAACAGGTATCCTCTGGAAACACCATATATTTT	CASSEQVSSGNTIYF
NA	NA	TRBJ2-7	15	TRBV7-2	TGTGCCAGCAGCTTAGGGGGCAGTGACTACTACGAGCAGTACTTC	CASSLGGSDYYEQYF
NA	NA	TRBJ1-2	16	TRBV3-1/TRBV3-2	TGTGCCAGCAGCCAAGACGAGGAATACCCTAACTATGGCTACACCTTC	CASSQDEEYPNYGYTF
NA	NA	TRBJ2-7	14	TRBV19	TGTGCCAGTAGAAGGGGGGACACTTCCTACGAGCAGTACTTC	CASRRGDTSYEQYF
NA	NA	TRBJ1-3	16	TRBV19	TGTGCCAGTAAATGGGGATTCGCCCGCTCTGGAAACACCATATATTTT	CASKWGFARSGNTIYF
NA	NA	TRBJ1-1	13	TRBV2	TGTGCCAGCAGTGTCACCGTAAACACTGAAGCTTTCTTT	CASSVTVNTEAFF
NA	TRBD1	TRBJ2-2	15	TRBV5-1	TGCGCCAGCAGCACACAGGGGCTCAACACCGGGGAGCTGTTTTTT	CASSTQGLNTGELFF
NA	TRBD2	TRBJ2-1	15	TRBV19	TGTGCCAGTAGTATAGGGGGGGGACCCTACAATGAGCAGTTCTTC	CASSIGGGPYNEQFF
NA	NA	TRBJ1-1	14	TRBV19	TGTGCCAGTAGTCCAGGAGGGTGGAACACTGAAGCTTTCTTT	CASSPGGWNTEAFF
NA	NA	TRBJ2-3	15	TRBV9	TGTGCCAGCAGCGCTACTCTAGACGGAACAGATACGCAGTATTTT	CASSATLDGTDTQYF
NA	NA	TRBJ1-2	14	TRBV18	TGTGCCAGCTCACCAGCAGTCCCTAACTATGGCTACACCTTC	CASSPAVPNYGYTF
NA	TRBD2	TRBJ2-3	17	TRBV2	TGTGCCAGCAGTGAAGGGGCTAGCGGGGGCCTCACAGATACGCAGTATTTT	CASSEGASGGLTDTQYF
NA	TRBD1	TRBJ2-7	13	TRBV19	TGTGCCAGTGGGACAGGGGATCCCTACGAGCAGTACTTC	CASGTGDPYEQYF
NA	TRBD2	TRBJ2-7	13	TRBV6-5	TGTGCCAGCAGAAGCGGGGGGTCCTACGAGCAGTACTTC	CASRSGGSYEQYF
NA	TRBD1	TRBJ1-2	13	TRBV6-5	TGTGCCAGCAGCCGACGGACAGGGGAAGGCTACACCTTC	CASSRRTGEGYTF
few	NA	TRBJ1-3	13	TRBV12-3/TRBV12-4	TGTGCCTCGAGACAGTTGACTGGAAACACCATATATTTT	CASRQLTGNTIYF